Listed below are T cell receptor beta chains from one sample, sequenced in a study of a mutant IDH1 vaccine in newly diagnosed glioma. The table came from immunoSEQ multiplex PCR; TCRdb's copy has only in-frame clones and leaves some out. In the table there are approximately 52,000 clones, about three quarters of which are singletons. The sequencing used PBMCs, collected from a glioma patient treated with radiotherapy, temozolomide or both. Every receptor here comes from a woman between 35 and 50 years old with glioma. CDR3s include the opening cysteine and the closing phenylalanine or tryptophan. The D gene is left open where the match is weak. Where a row states a size, it is once, few, many or the class of an expanded clone; other rows omit it.

CDR3 | DNA | V | size | J | D
CASSLAGKDTQYF | TGCGCCAGCAGCTTGGCCGGCAAAGATACGCAGTATTTT | TRBV5-1 | . | TRBJ2-3 | .
CASSLVSGHVGELFF | TGCGCCAGCAGCTTGGTATCAGGGCACGTCGGGGAGCTGTTTTTT | TRBV5-1 | . | TRBJ2-2 | .
CASREGSLGELFF | TGTGCCAGCAGAGAGGGAAGTTTGGGGGAGCTGTTTTTT | TRBV7-2 | once | TRBJ2-2 | .
CASSTPTSGSTDTQYF | TGCGCCAGCAGCACTCCGACTAGCGGATCCACAGATACGCAGTATTTT | TRBV5-1 | . | TRBJ2-3 | TRBD2
CSVLDPPTQYF | TGCAGCGTTCTGGACCCCCCGACGCAGTATTTT | TRBV29-1 | . | TRBJ2-3 | .
CASSRTSGQETQYF | TGTGCCAGCAGCAGGACTAGCGGGCAAGAGACCCAGTACTTC | TRBV5-6 | few | TRBJ2-5 | TRBD2
CASSSPTQGQPQHF | TGTGCCAGCAGCTCCCCGACCCAGGGCCAGCCCCAGCATTTT | TRBV11-2 | . | TRBJ1-5 | .
CASSLSGMGYEQYF | TGTGCCAGCAGCCTCTCAGGGATGGGCTACGAGCAGTACTTC | TRBV7-2 | . | TRBJ2-7 | .
CASNGQGLEKLFF | TGTGCCAGCAACGGACAGGGGTTGGAAAAACTGTTTTTT | TRBV6-1 | . | TRBJ1-4 | TRBD1
CASSLGTGNEKLFF | TGTGCTAGCAGCTTAGGGACAGGGAATGAAAAACTGTTTTTT | TRBV7-7 | few | TRBJ1-4 | TRBD1
CASKPGQGNSPLHF | TGTGCCAGCAAGCCGGGACAGGGGAATTCACCCCTCCACTTT | TRBV7-8 | once | TRBJ1-6 | TRBD1
CASSQSPLSVAQYF | TGCGCCAGCAGCCAAAGCCCCCTCTCGGTAGCGCAGTATTTT | TRBV4-1 | . | TRBJ2-3 | .
CASSWDIGAGNTIYF | TGTGCCAGCAGCTGGGACATCGGAGCTGGAAACACCATATATTTT | TRBV5-4 | . | TRBJ1-3 | .
CASSYDRVYGYTF | TGTGCCAGCAGCTATGACAGAGTCTATGGCTACACCTTC | TRBV7-2 | . | TRBJ1-2 | .
CASSGGSSSWNSPLHF | TGTGCCAGCAGTGGGGGAAGCTCTTCATGGAATTCACCCCTCCACTTT | TRBV2 | few | TRBJ1-6 | .
CASSQGDRGGYTF | TGCGCCAGCAGCCAAGGGGACAGGGGAGGCTACACCTTC | TRBV4-3 | . | TRBJ1-2 | TRBD1
CASSSRARGAYEQYF | TGTGCCAGCAGTTCCCGGGCCCGGGGGGCCTACGAGCAGTACTTC | TRBV27 | . | TRBJ2-7 | TRBD2
CASSRETGYGEAFF | TGTGCCAGCAGTCGAGAGACAGGTTATGGCGAAGCTTTCTTT | TRBV7-2 | . | TRBJ1-1 | .